Below are 9 T cell receptor beta chains sequenced from a single sample in a study of T cell responses to AZD1222 COVID-19 vaccine. Profiled with immunoSEQ multiplex PCR; TCRdb holds only in-frame clones, not every one. The data show 93,000 or so clones, with 90% seen just once and around 4.8% held by the top ten. Sequencing used peripheral blood, obtained on day 0 of AZD1222 vaccination. The receptors stem from an adult in good health.

The chain couples TRBV18 to TRBJ2-7; D not resolved. Germline V gene sequence: CDR1 KGHSH, CDR2 LQKENI. This CDR3 has 12 amino acids. Trimming removed 1 base at V and 6 bases at J, with 7 bases between. The CDR3 reads CASSPQSLEQYF. CDR3 bases: TGTGCCAGCTCACCACAGTCTCTCGAGCAGTACTTC. Supplemented by reference TRBV18 and TRBJ2-7, the full variable domain reads NAGVMQNPRHLVRRRGQEARLRCSPMKGHSHVYWYRQLPEEGLKFMVYLQKENIIDESGMPKERFSAEFPKEGPSILRIQQVVRGDSAAYFCASSPQSLEQYFGPGTRLTVT.

This clone has only one observation. The chain carries TRBV12-3 or TRBV12-4 and TRBJ2-7, with unresolved D. The germline V and J ends were trimmed by 8 bases and 1 base, with 12 bases remaining between them. This CDR3 has 13 residues. For the CDR3, the DNA is TGTGCCAGCGCCTCTGGCAAATCCTACGAGCAGTACTTC. It specifies CASASGKSYEQYF.

The CDR3 sequence: CASSFRGNNEQFF. CDR3 nucleotides: TGTGCCAGCAGCTTCAGGGGGAACAATGAGCAGTTCTTC. The V and J genes are TRBV7-3 and TRBJ2-1, with 7 bases identical to TRBD1. The CDR3 loop spans 13 amino acids. CDR1 is SGHTA and CDR2 is FQGTGA in the germline V gene. V was pared by 3 bases and J by 5 bases, with 1 base of the junction left unmatched.

The chain is built from TRBV7-8 and TRBJ2-5; D unclear. This CDR3 is 12 amino acids long. Germline assignment: CDR1 SGHVS and CDR2 FQNEAQ. V lost 5 bases to trimming and J lost 5 bases, with 9 bases between them. The chain's CDR3 is CASSLSGETQYF. DNA for the CDR3: TGTGCCAGCAGCCTCTCTGGGGAGACCCAGTACTTC.

CDR3 in amino acids: CAWSVTRSGANVLTF. In DNA form, the CDR3 reads TGTGCCTGGAGTGTGACAAGGTCTGGGGCCAACGTCCTGACTTTC. The J gene is TRBJ2-6, the V gene TRBV30; no clear D gene. This CDR3 comprises 15 residues. From germline, CDR1 is GTSNPN and CDR2 SVGIG (reference sequence). V lost 0 bases and J 1 base, leaving 7 bases between the germline ends.

This chain uses TRBV5-1 with TRBJ1-6; no clear D. Looked up from germline, CDR1 is SGHRS and CDR2 is YFSETQ. The CDR3 has 15 residues. Between the trimmed V and J ends, which lost 4 bases and 7 bases, there was a span of 15 bases. CDR3 sequence reads: CASSETTPENSPLHF. CDR3 nucleotides: TGCGCCAGCAGCGAGACAACACCAGAAAATTCACCCCTCCACTTT.

This chain links TRBV9 with TRBJ2-2, with D hard to call. Germline CDR1 is SGDLS and CDR2 is YYNGEE. The CDR3 length is 14 residues. Between the trimmed V and J ends, which lost 0 bases and 3 bases, there was a span of 6 bases. The CDR3 protein is CASSVDLYTGELFF. The CDR3 DNA follows: TGTGCCAGCAGCGTAGACCTATACACCGGGGAGCTGTTTTTT. The full variable domain, with the rest looked up from reference TRBV9 and TRBJ2-2, is DSGVTQTPKHLITATGQRVTLRCSPRSGDLSVYWYQQSLDQGLQFLIQYYNGEERAKGNILERFSAQQFPDLHSELNLSSLELGDSALYFCASSVDLYTGELFFGEGSRLTVL.

J is TRBJ2-1 and V is TRBV12-3 or TRBV12-4; D may be TRBD2 (5 bases). Trimming took off 10 bases at V and 7 bases at J, with 17 bases between the two ends. The CDR3 length is 13 residues. The DNA of the CDR3 is TGTGCCACAGCAACTGGGAGCACTAATGAGCAGTTCTTC. This gives the protein CATATGSTNEQFF.

V gene TRBV28 combines with J gene TRBJ1-5; no definite D call. From germline, CDR1 is MDHEN and CDR2 SYDVKM. V lost 6 bases and J 3 bases, leaving 9 bases between the germline ends. The CDR3 sequence is 13 residues long. The CDR3 here is CASSFSINQPQHF. CDR3 coding DNA: TGTGCCAGCAGCTTCTCCATCAATCAGCCCCAGCATTTT.